The subject of this entry is one T cell receptor (beta chain). Its matching antigen is unknown. Blood PBMC samples: pre-vaccination, two weeks post third vaccination, and at tumor progression. These data originate in a study of glioma-infiltrating T cells after dendritic cell vaccination. Study at large: Dendritic cell vaccine was injected intradermally three times, biweekly.

Sequencing was performed with immunoSEQ multiplex PCR; in TCRdb, only in-frame clones are kept and a portion is missing. This sample has some 100,000 clones, with 70% to 80% found just once. From germline, CDR1 is SQVTM and CDR2 ANQGSEA. The germline V and J ends were trimmed by 1 base and 2 bases, with 11 bases remaining between them. The CDR3 spans 14 residues. Whole-study results and caveats: Survival was not directly related to TCR clonality in these patients.

The clonotype comes from a human donor with glioblastoma. Source: blood, taken before dendritic cell vaccination. The chain has TRBV29-1 and TRBJ2-5; D gene ambiguous. CDR3: CSVEGAWQQETQYF. The CDR3 DNA reads as TGCAGCGTTGAAGGGGCGTGGCAGCAAGAGACCCAGTACTTC.